The clone carrying this T cell receptor (beta chain) was seen more than once but under ten times. Its specificity is not known. The entry originates in a study of post-analysis software for immune sequencing data. About the study: Patients with relapsing-remitting, secondary progressive and progressive-relapsing multiple sclerosis courses were all represented.

V lost 7 bases and J lost 5, with 15 bases in between. The CDR3 length is 14 residues. The germline CDR1 and CDR2 sequences are MNHNY and SVGAGI (reference sequence). Study-level results: There were roughly five TRBV segments more frequent in patients than controls, and TRBV5-6, TRBV5-1 and TRBV20-1 were among them. Samples sharing a preparation batch grouped tightly together when assessed by F measure.

Unique molecular identifiers were built into the TCR beta cDNA libraries. Out of about 0.9 to 10 million T cells, a few hundred thousand cDNA molecules were generated. TCRdb recomputed calls from the PCR reads with MiXCR, one row per CDR3 protein. The table lists 700,000 to 800,000 distinct CDR3 sequences, roughly 27% of them singletons. Sequenced: blood. The receptor comes from a girl aged 5-17 years with multiple sclerosis. The V and J genes are TRBV6-6 and TRBJ2-1, with unresolved D. CDR3 loop: CASKVIPSDNEQFF. The CDR3 DNA is TGTGCCAGCAAGGTGATCCCCAGTGACAATGAGCAGTTCTTC.